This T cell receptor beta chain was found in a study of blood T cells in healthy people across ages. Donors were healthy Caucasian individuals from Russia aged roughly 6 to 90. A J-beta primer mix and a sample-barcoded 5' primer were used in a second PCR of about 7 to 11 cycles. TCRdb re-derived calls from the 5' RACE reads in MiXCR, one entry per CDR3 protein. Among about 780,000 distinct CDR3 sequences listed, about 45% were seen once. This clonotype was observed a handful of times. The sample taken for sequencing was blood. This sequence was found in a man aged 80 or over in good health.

CDR3 loop: CASSLTRRGQYF. CDR3 nucleotides: TGTGCCAGCAGTTTGACCCGGCGGGGACAGTACTTC. This chain links TRBV12-3 or TRBV12-4 with TRBJ2-7; weak D call: TRBD2 (6 bases). The CDR3 has 12 amino acids. V dropped 3 bases and J dropped 10 bases, with 13 bases sitting between them.